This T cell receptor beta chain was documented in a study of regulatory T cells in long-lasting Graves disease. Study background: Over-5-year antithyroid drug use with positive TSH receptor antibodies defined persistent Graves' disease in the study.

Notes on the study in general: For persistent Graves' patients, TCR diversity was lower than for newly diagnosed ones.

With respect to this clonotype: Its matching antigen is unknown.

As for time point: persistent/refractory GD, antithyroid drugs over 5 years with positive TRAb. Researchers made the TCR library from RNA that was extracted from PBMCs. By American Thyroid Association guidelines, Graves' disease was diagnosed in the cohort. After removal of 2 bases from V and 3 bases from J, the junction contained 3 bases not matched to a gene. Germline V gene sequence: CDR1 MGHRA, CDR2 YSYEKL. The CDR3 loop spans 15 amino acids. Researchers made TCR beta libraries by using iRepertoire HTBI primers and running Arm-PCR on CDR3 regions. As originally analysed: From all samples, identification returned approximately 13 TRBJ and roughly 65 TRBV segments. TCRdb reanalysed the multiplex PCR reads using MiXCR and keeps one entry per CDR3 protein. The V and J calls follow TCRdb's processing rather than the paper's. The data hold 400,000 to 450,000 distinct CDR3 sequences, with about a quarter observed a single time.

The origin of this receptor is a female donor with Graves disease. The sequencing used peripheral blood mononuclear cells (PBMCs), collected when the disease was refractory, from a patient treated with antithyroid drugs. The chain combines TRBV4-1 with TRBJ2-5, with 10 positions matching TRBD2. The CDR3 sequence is CASSQRTSGEETQYF. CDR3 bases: TGCGCCAGCAGCCAACGGACTAGCGGAGAAGAGACCCAGTACTTC.